A single T cell receptor beta chain is shown here with its context. This record comes from a study of blood T cell repertoires in COVID-19. The wider study: Samples taken during acute and convalescent COVID-19 were collected in the United States, Italy and Spain. T cells, B-cell-depleted T cells, or PBMCs provided the cDNA or gDNA that served as material.

The CDR3 is made up of 15 amino acids. V was cut by 4 bases and J by 7 bases, with 16 bases left in between. CDR1 is KGHDR, CDR2 SFDVKD, per germline. In the authors' workflow: Estimation of nucleated cell counts relied on the amplification of reference gene primers. TCRdb's copy holds only in-frame clones and misses some; the assay was immunoSEQ multiplex PCR. D and trimming come from the DNA, and the V and J calls and clone size come from that table. The sample includes under 150,000 clones, roughly 76% of them seen just once. This rearrangement joins TRBV24-1 to TRBJ2-1; possibly TRBD2 for D (7 bases). This sequence originates from a human donor with acute or convalescent COVID-19. The donor label of this sample is uncertain. Sequencing was performed on peripheral blood. The CDR3 DNA sequence: TGTGCCACCAGTGAAACAGGGAGGGGTAAGAATGAGCAGTTCTTC. This translates into CATSETGRGKNEQFF.